What follows are 21 T cell receptor beta chains derived from one specimen sequenced in a study of CD8 T cells in ankylosing spondylitis. TCRdb ran MiXCR on the 5' RACE reads and lists one entry per CDR3 protein. This sample yields 450,000 to 550,000 distinct CDR3 sequences, of which roughly 5% are seen a single time; approximately 3.5% belongs to the top ten. Findings and limits, study-wide: A motif in TCR beta, a set of 8 or 9 highly homologous variants, appeared characteristic of ankylosing spondylitis blood.

These receptors are not linked to any known antigen. The sample was blood, either unsorted or a sorted T cell fraction (not recorded which). These receptors were collected from a male donor with ankylosing spondylitis.

This clonotype has ten or more counts. The chain carries TRBV6-1 and TRBJ2-7, with no clear D. This CDR3 is built from 13 residues. V lost 5 bases and J 1 base, leaving 9 bases between the germline ends. Germline CDR1 and CDR2: MNHNS and SASEGT. CDR3 protein: CASSPWASYEQYF. CDR3 DNA sequence: TGTGCCAGCAGTCCCTGGGCATCCTACGAGCAGTACTTC.

This clonotype was seen a handful of times. The rearrangement uses TRBV11-2 and TRBJ2-7; 14 nucleotides match TRBD2. Trimming at V came to 5 bases and at J to 2 bases, leaving 17 bases not matched to a gene. The CDR3 covers 20 residues. Germline CDR1 and CDR2: SGHAT and FQNNGV. The CDR3 DNA follows: TGTGCCAGCAGCCAGCGGGGACTAGCGGGAGCGGTGTCTAGGGCCTACGAGCAGTACTTC. It translates to CASSQRGLAGAVSRAYEQYF.

This clonotype appeared many times. The J gene is TRBJ1-1, the V gene TRBV6-5; the D is unclear. This CDR3 has 15 amino acids. V was pared by 2 bases and J by 4 bases, with 14 bases between. Germline V gene data show CDR1 as MNHEY and CDR2 as SVGAGI. As DNA, the CDR3 is TGTGCCAGCAGTTACGGGTTTAGGCAAACCACTGAAGCTTTCTTT. Its protein is CASSYGFRQTTEAFF.

This clonotype showed up many times. The DNA of the CDR3 is TGTGCCAGCAGCCGGACTAGCACAGATACGCAGTATTTT. As protein: CASSRTSTDTQYF. The chain uses TRBV6-1 and TRBJ2-3; a weak D match, TRBD2 (5 bases). Trimming cost V 6 bases and J 0 bases, with 7 bases left between them. Germline V CDR1 and CDR2: MNHNS, SASEGT. This CDR3 is built from 13 residues.

This clonotype came up once. A much larger clone sits a single nucleotide away, making a read error possible. This rearrangement joins TRBV7-6 to TRBJ2-3; 12 positions agree with TRBD2. V was pared by 3 bases and J by 4 bases, with 8 bases of the junction left unmatched. The CDR3 spans 17 residues. Germline CDR1 SGHVS, CDR2 FNYEAQ. The CDR3 loop is CASSLEGTSGYADTQYF. The CDR3 DNA is TGTGCCAGCAGCTTGGAAGGGACTAGCGGGTACGCAGATACGCAGTATTTT. Full variable domain (remainder filled in from reference TRBV7-6 and TRBJ2-3): GAGVSQSPRYKVTKRGQDVALRCDPISGHVSLYWYRQALGQGPEFLTYFNYEAQQDKSGLPNDRFSAERPEGSISTLTIQRTEQRDSAMYRCASSLEGTSGYADTQYFGPGTRLTVL.

This clonotype showed up many times. The chain recombines TRBV5-1 with TRBJ2-4; the match to TRBD2 covers 7 bases. The germline V gene encodes CDR1 SGHRS and CDR2 YFSETQ. This CDR3 is 14 amino acids long. V lost 4 bases, J lost 7 bases, and 8 bases stayed unmatched. CDR3 region: CASSREGPRNIQYF. The CDR3 DNA reads TGCGCCAGCAGCAGGGAGGGCCCGCGGAACATTCAGTACTTC. Full variable domain (remainder filled in from reference TRBV5-1 and TRBJ2-4): KAGVTQTPRYLIKTRGQQVTLSCSPISGHRSVSWYQQTPGQGLQFLFEYFSETQRNKGNFPGRFSGRQFSNSRSEMNVSTLELGDSALYLCASSREGPRNIQYFGAGTRLSVL.

The J gene is TRBJ2-7, the V gene TRBV20-1, with TRBD2 as a possible D gene (6 bases). The CDR3 has 11 residues. CDR1 is DFQATT and CDR2 is SNEGSKA in the germline V gene (reference sequence). Trimming shortened V by 6 bases and J by 6 bases, and 12 bases separated the two germline ends. This chain's CDR3 is CSAGRGTEQYF. The CDR3, as DNA: TGCAGTGCCGGGAGAGGGACCGAGCAGTACTTC.

CDR3 DNA: TGTGCCAGCAGCTTTGGTCGGGACCAAGAGACCCAGTACTTC. Translating it yields CASSFGRDQETQYF. The V gene is TRBV7-9, the J gene TRBJ2-5, with D hard to call. Between the trimmed V and J ends, which lost 3 bases and 0 bases, there was a span of 8 bases. This CDR3 spans 14 amino acids. CDR1 is SEHNR, CDR2 FQNEAQ, per germline (reference sequence).

This clonotype appeared many times. The chain couples TRBV4-3 to TRBJ1-5, with D possibly matching TRBD1 (6 bases). Trimming cost V 0 bases and J 3 bases, with 15 bases left between them. The germline gives CDR1 LGHNA, CDR2 YSLEER. The CDR3 is 17 amino acids. CDR3 sequence (DNA): TGCGCCAGCAGCCAAGATAACCTCAGGGACATCAATCAGCCCCAGCATTTT. Protein: CASSQDNLRDINQPQHF.

This clonotype was found many times. This chain links TRBV6-5 with TRBJ1-5, with unresolved D. Germline V CDR1 and CDR2: MNHEY, SVGAGI. V was trimmed by 0 bases and J by 0 bases, leaving 15 bases between them. The CDR3 consists of 18 residues. CDR3: CASSYSPFQVYSNQPQHF. The CDR3 bases are TGTGCCAGCAGTTACTCGCCGTTTCAGGTCTATAGCAATCAGCCCCAGCATTTT.

This clonotype was seen ten or more times. The chain is built from TRBV12-3 or TRBV12-4 and TRBJ2-2; D may be TRBD1 or TRBD2 (6 bases each). This CDR3 is built from 15 residues. The V end was cut by 7 bases, the J end by 7 bases, with 19 bases between. The DNA of the CDR3 is TGTGCCAGCAATAGCAGGGGACTGACTGGCGGGGAGCTGTTTTTT. This translates into CASNSRGLTGGELFF.

This clonotype occurred many times. The chain carries TRBV6-5 and TRBJ1-1; possibly TRBD1 for D (5 bases). The CDR3 has 15 amino acids. CDR1 is MNHEY, CDR2 SVGAGI, per germline. Trimming took 4 bases from V and 0 from J, leaving 12 bases between them. CDR3 in DNA: TGTGCCAGCAGTTCCCCGGGGCAGGTGAACACTGAAGCTTTCTTT. This translates into CASSSPGQVNTEAFF.

This chain links TRBV19 with TRBJ2-5, with a tentative D call TRBD2 (6 bases). Germline CDR1 is LNHDA and CDR2 is SQIVND (reference sequence). The V end was cut by 8 bases, the J end by 1 base, with 17 bases between. CDR3 length equals 15 residues. In DNA, the CDR3 is TGTGCCAGTCCCAACTTGGGACTGAGCCAAGAGACCCAGTACTTC. Translation gives CASPNLGLSQETQYF.

This clonotype has at least ten counts. This chain links TRBV5-1 with TRBJ1-1, with a possible D match to TRBD1 (6 bases). This CDR3 has 14 amino acids. V lost 0 bases, J lost 5 bases, and 11 bases lay in between. From germline, CDR1 is SGHRS and CDR2 YFSETQ. The CDR3 DNA reads TGCGCCAGCAGCTTGGGGGGGGGACAAACTGAAGCTTTCTTT. This gives the protein CASSLGGGQTEAFF.

This clonotype was seen many times. The chain joins TRBV6-1 to TRBJ1-1; D unclear. The germline V and J ends were trimmed by 7 bases and 5 bases, with 11 bases remaining between them. There are 12 residues in the CDR3. Per the germline V gene, CDR1 is MNHNS and CDR2 is SASEGT. CDR3: CASTGRRTEAFF. CDR3 in DNA: TGTGCCAGCACGGGTAGGAGGACTGAAGCTTTCTTT.

At least ten counts were recorded for this clonotype. The rearrangement links TRBV5-1 to TRBJ1-4; TRBD1 might be the D (6 bases). This CDR3 has 15 residues. Deletions cut 4 bases from V and 7 bases from J, with 17 bases between. Germline V lookup: CDR1 SGHRS, CDR2 YFSETQ. In DNA, the CDR3 is TGCGCCAGCAGCGTCAGGGCAGGGGAGTTTGAAAAACTGTTTTTT. Protein sequence: CASSVRAGEFEKLFF.

This clonotype has at least ten counts. The chain couples TRBV29-1 to TRBJ2-2; D is possibly TRBD1 (5 bases). The CDR3 totals 13 residues. V was pared by 6 bases and J by 3 bases, with 11 bases between. Looked up from germline, CDR1 is SQVTM and CDR2 is ANQGSEA. CDR3 bases: TGCAGCGTCGTTAAAGGGGACACCGGGGAGCTGTTTTTT. It codes for CSVVKGDTGELFF.

The chain couples TRBV11-1 to TRBJ2-1; the D gene could be TRBD1 or TRBD2 (5 bases each). The germline gives CDR1 SGHAT, CDR2 FQDESV (reference sequence). V lost 5 bases to trimming and J lost 5 bases, with 16 bases between them. There are 15 residues in the CDR3. The CDR3 DNA reads TGTGCCAGCAGCCCCGCGCCGGGACGCGACAATGAGCAGTTCTTC. Residues: CASSPAPGRDNEQFF. Supplemented by reference TRBV11-1 and TRBJ2-1, the full variable domain reads EAEVAQSPRYKITEKSQAVAFWCDPISGHATLYWYRQILGQGPELLVQFQDESVVDDSQLPKDRFSAERLKGVDSTLKIQPAELGDSAMYLCASSPAPGRDNEQFFGPGTRLTVL.

This clonotype occurred many times. V is TRBV27 and J is TRBJ2-3; D call uncertain. In germline, CDR1 is MNHEY, CDR2 SMNVEV (reference sequence). V gave up 7 bases and J gave up 2 bases, with 7 bases separating them. The CDR3 loop spans 12 amino acids. The chain's CDR3 is CASNRPTDTQYF. The CDR3 nucleotides read TGTGCCAGCAACCGACCCACAGATACGCAGTATTTT.

The rearrangement links TRBV24-1 to TRBJ2-5; TRBD2 matches 9 bases. Germline V gene sequence: CDR1 KGHDR, CDR2 SFDVKD. V dropped 1 base and J dropped 2; count of bases not matched to a gene: 10. The CDR3 has 18 residues. DNA of the CDR3: TGTGCCACCAGTGATTTCCCCTCAGCGGGGGGATTACAAGAGACCCAGTACTTC. It specifies CATSDFPSAGGLQETQYF.

The chain links TRBV7-9 to TRBJ2-3; D remains ambiguous. The germline V gene has CDR1 SEHNR and CDR2 FQNEAQ (reference sequence). V was clipped by 8 bases and J by 1 base, with 19 bases between them. The CDR3 spans 16 residues. The CDR3 is CASFPRRGTGTDTQYF. CDR3 DNA sequence: TGTGCCAGCTTTCCCCGGCGAGGAACGGGCACAGATACGCAGTATTTT.